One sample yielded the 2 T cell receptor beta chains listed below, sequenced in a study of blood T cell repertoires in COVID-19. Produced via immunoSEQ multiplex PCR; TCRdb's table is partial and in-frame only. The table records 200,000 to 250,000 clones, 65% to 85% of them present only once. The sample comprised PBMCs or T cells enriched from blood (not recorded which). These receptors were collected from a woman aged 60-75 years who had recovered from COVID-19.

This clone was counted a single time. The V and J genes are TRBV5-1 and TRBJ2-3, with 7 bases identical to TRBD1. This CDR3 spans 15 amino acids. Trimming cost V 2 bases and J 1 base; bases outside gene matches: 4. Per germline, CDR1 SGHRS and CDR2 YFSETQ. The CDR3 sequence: CASSLGQVRTDTQYF. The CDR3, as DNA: TGCGCCAGCAGCTTAGGACAGGTTCGCACAGATACGCAGTATTTT.

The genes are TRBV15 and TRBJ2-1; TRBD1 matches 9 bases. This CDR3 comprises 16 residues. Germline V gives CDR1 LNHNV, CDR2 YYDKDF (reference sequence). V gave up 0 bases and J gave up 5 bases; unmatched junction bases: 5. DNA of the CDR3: TGTGCCACCAGCAGAGATCCGGGACAGGGAAACAATGAGCAGTTCTTC. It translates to CATSRDPGQGNNEQFF.